This TCR beta chain was observed in a study of early T cells in non-severe SARS-CoV-2 infection. Turning to the study itself: The sequenced material was bulk RNA from unsorted whole blood, and its chains were unpaired. Study-wide results and limits: Matches to VDJdb favored anti-spike CD8 responses and missed private and CD4 specificities.

Note on this clonotype: The target antigen is unknown.

V lost 6 bases to trimming and J lost 5 bases; unmatched junction nucleotides: 6. The CDR3 covers 13 residues. The germline CDR1 and CDR2 sequences are MNHEY and SMNVEV (reference sequence). Unique molecular identifier tags were affixed to discrete cDNA molecules. MiXCR was run by TCRdb on the 5' RACE reads, yielding one entry per CDR3 protein. Here the sample spans approximately 70,000 distinct CDR3 sequences, over 10% being singletons. This clonotype originated in an adult who was a healthcare worker with PCR-confirmed SARS-CoV-2 infection or an uninfected control (not recorded which). The source material was whole blood. This chain joins TRBV27 and TRBJ2-5; TRBD2 matches at 7 bases. The CDR3 DNA reads as TGTGCCAGCAGCCGCCGGGGGGTGGAGACCCAGTACTTC. Residues: CASSRRGVETQYF.